The TCR beta chain under discussion was sequenced for a study of shared clonotypes between healthy human individuals (dated by TCRdb to the early 2020s). A note on the overall study: The cohort included three men and a couple of women between 18 and 49 years of age. To estimate repertoire size and how much clonotypes are shared between individuals, the study performed deep sequencing of blood TCR repertoires from roughly five healthy adults. To increase sequencing depth and limit assay-specific biases, different laboratories used diverse techniques to prepare libraries and sequence TCR repertoires. Each donor's leukapheresis produced roughly between about 0.8 and 8.9 billion PBMCs. For each donor, CD4 naive and CD4 memory were each run on three plates, CD8 naive on two plates, and CD8 memory on one plate. Broader findings and caveats from the paper: Even with the large sequencing depth, rarefaction of the sorted-subset datasets indicated that sequencing was incomplete. Based on pairwise subsampling, the degree of clonotype sharing among donors was expected to be affected by sequencing depth. The genetic and exposure-history diversity represented was limited by the small number of donors. Naive subsets generally had larger estimated clonotype richness than memory subsets did. When a handful of donors were compared, the shared fraction of clonotypes was roughly 5% for naive CD4, 3.5% to 4% for naive CD8, 2% to 2.5% for memory CD4, and 0.35% to 0.4% for memory CD8. Sampling was limited to blood, and TCR repertoires in tissue likely differ from TCR repertoires in blood. Compared with non-shared clonotypes, the clonotypes found in all four sorted-subset donors had higher generation probabilities.

Its CDR3 holds 15 amino acids, cysteine through phenylalanine. The only DNA kept is the CDR3, 45 bases in frame from the first base. V is pruned by 3 bases and J by 9 bases, leaving 13 bases of the junction without a gene match. Per the germline V gene, SGDLS is the CDR1 and YYNGEE is the CDR2. Donors were healthy HIV-negative adults with no recently reported acute infections or vaccinations. Every donor was a Caucasian adult residing in Nashville, Tennessee, USA. Magnetic negative selection was used to enrich CD4+ T cells, after which naive cells were positively selected on CD45RA and the negative fraction became the memory subset. After blood collection by leukapheresis, PBMCs were isolated using Ficoll-Histopaque density gradient centrifugation and then cryopreserved in the vapor phase of liquid nitrogen. Analytical flow cytometry was used to check the purity and quantity of every magnetically sorted T cell population. Genomic DNA was isolated from every sorted fraction and measured by UV absorbance on a Nanodrop 2000c.

Using the deep immunoSEQ assay, multiplex PCR amplified TCR CDR3 regions from genomic DNA. For each cell subset, the extracted genomic DNA was distributed evenly across all wells of several immunoSEQ 96-well plates, and each plate served as one replicate. For sorted subsets, each replicate PCR was loaded with approximately 200 ng genomic DNA, equivalent to roughly 30,000 T cell genomes. Purified libraries were quantified with a Qubit 3.0 fluorometer, sized on a Bioanalyzer 2100, and re-quantified with the KAPA Library Quantification kit. Every immunoSEQ 96-well plate was sequenced on a dedicated single-read 150-cycle Illumina NextSeq 550 flow cell. The study's processing was this. Because only junctional sequences without quality scores were contained in the immunoSEQ output, filtering matching that applied to full-length reads could not be performed. Sequences were annotated with PyIR, a Python wrapper for IgBLAST v1.9, and V/J genes and CDR3 were assigned using IMGT germline references. Reads with weak V/J assignments (E-value above 1e-6), missing CDR3, stop codons, out-of-frame junctions, or ambiguous translated residues were removed. A V3J clonotype was defined by an identical inferred V gene, J gene, and CDR3 amino acid sequence. Percentage overlap between repertoires was computed as shared unique clonotypes divided by the size of the smaller repertoire. Richness of each repertoire was evaluated using RTK rarefaction, the Chao1 estimator, and Recon v2.1 estimates of unobserved clonotypes. Generation probabilities for all TCRbeta clonotypes obtained by the gDNA method from several donors were computed using OLGA. TCRdb's version of the immuneACCESS table is confined to in-frame rearrangements and falls short of the full clone set. An unresolved V gene accounts for under half of the shortfall where checked; the remainder is of unknown origin. That table furnishes V, J and clone size, whereas the DNA furnished D and trimming. The sample includes about 2.4 million clones, with roughly 93% observed a single time. The ten largest clones represent around 0.4% of the sample.

As to this clone: Its antigen specificity is not known. Base qualities are missing; no much larger clone stands one base away.

Recombination linked TRBV9 to TRBJ2-3; TRBD1 matches 7 bases in the middle. The material sequenced was naive CD4+ T cells from PBMCs. This specimen's cell subset or site label, interpreted: CD45RA+ positively selected. This clonotype was obtained from a man between 18 and 29 years old in good health. Some clones in this sample may be carry-over from other donors' samples. For the CDR3, the sequence is CASSAGTAAWGTQYF. The DNA sequence is given as TGTGCCAGCAGCGCCGGGACAGCAGCATGGGGGACGCAGTATTTT. The full variable domain, with segments outside the CDR3 supplied by the reference TRBV9 and TRBJ2-3 proteins, appears as DSGVTQTPKHLITATGQRVTLRCSPRSGDLSVYWYQQSLDQGLQFLIQYYNGEERAKGNILERFSAQQFPDLHSELNLSSLELGDSALYFCASSAGTAAWGTQYFGPGTRLTVL.